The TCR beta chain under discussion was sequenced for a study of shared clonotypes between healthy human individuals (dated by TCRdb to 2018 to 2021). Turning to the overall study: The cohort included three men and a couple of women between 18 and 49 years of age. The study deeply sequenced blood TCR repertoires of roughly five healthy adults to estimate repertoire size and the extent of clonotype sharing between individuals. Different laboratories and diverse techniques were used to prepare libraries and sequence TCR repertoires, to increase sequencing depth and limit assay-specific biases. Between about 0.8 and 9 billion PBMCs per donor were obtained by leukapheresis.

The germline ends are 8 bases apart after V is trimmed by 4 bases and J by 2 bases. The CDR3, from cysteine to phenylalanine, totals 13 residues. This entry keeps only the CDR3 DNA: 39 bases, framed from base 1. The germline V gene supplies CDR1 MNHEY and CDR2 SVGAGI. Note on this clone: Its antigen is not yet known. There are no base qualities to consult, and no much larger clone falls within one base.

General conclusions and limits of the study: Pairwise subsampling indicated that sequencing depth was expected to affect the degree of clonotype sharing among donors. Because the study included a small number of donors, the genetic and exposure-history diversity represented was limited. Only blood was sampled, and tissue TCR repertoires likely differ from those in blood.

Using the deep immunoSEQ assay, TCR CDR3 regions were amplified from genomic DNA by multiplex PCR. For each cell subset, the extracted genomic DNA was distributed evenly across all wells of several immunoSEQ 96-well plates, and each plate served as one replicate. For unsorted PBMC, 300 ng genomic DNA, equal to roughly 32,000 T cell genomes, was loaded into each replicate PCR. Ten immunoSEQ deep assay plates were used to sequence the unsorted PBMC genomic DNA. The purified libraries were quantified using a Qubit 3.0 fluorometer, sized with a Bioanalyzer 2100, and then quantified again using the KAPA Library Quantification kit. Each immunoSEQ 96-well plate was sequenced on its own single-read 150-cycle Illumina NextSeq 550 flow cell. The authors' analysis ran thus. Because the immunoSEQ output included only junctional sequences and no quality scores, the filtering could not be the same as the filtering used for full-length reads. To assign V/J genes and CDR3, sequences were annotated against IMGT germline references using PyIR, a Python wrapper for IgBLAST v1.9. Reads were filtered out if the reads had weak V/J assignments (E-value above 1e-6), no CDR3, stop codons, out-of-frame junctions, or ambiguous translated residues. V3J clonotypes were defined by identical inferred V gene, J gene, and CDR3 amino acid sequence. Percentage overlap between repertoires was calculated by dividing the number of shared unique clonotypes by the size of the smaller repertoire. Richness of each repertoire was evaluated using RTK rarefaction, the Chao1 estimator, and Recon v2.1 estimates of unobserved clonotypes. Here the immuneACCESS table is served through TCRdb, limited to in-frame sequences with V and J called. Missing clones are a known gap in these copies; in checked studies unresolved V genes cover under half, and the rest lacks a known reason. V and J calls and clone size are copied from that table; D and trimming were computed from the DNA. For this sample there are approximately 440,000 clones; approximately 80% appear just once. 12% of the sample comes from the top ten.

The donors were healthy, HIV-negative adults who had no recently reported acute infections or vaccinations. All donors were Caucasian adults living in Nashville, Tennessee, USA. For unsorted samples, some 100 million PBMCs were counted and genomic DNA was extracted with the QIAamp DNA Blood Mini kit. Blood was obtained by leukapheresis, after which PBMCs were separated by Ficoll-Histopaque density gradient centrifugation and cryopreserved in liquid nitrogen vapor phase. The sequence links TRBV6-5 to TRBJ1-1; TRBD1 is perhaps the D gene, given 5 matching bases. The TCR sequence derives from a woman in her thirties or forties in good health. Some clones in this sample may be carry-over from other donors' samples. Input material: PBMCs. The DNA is TGTGCCAGCAGTTGGGACGGTAACACTGAAGCTTTCTTT. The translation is CASSWDGNTEAFF.